This is a list of T cell receptor beta chains from one sample in a study of cytomegalovirus exposure and HLA in healthy donors. Repertoires were generated with immunoSEQ multiplex PCR, while TCRdb's copy carries only in-frame clones and drops some. Its listing shows around 70,000 clones. The sequenced sample consisted of PBMCs. The receptors shown here come from a boy between 10 and 17 years old in good health and CMV-seronegative. The CDR3 runs from the conserved cysteine through the conserved F or W. D genes are given only for firm matches.

j_call: TRBJ1-1; d_call: NA; v_call: TRBV10-3; cdr3_nt: TGTGCCATCAGTGGGGGGGGGAGTGAAGCTTTCTTT; cdr3_aa: CAISGGGSEAFF
j_call: TRBJ1-1; d_call: NA; v_call: TRBV6-5; cdr3_nt: TGTGCCAGCAGTCCCAGGTACAGGAACACTGAAGATTTCTTT; cdr3_aa: CASSPRYRNTEDFF
j_call: TRBJ1-5; d_call: NA; v_call: TRBV29-1; cdr3_nt: TGCAGCGCGCCCCGATCAGGGCCAGGTGGCAATCAGCCCCAGCATTTT; cdr3_aa: CSAPRSGPGGNQPQHF
j_call: TRBJ2-2; d_call: NA; v_call: TRBV19; cdr3_nt: TGTGCCAGTAGTATCGGGGGAGGTTACACCGGGGAGCTGTTTTTT; cdr3_aa: CASSIGGGYTGELFF
j_call: TRBJ2-1; d_call: NA; v_call: TRBV27; cdr3_nt: TGTGCCAGCAGTTCCGGACTAAATCGCAATGAGCAGTTCTTC; cdr3_aa: CASSSGLNRNEQFF
j_call: TRBJ2-3; d_call: TRBD2; v_call: TRBV5-1; cdr3_nt: TGCGCCAGCAGCTTGGATTACGGGGGGGGCACAGATACGCAGTATTTT; cdr3_aa: CASSLDYGGGTDTQYF
j_call: TRBJ2-3; d_call: TRBD2; v_call: TRBV5-4; cdr3_nt: TGTGCCAGCAGCTTGGCGGGGGGAGGCACAGATACGCAGTATTTT; cdr3_aa: CASSLAGGGTDTQYF
j_call: TRBJ1-5; d_call: NA; v_call: TRBV4-1; cdr3_nt: TGCGCCAGCAGCCAAGATTCCTGGTGGGAGGGCAATCAGCCCCAGCATTTT; cdr3_aa: CASSQDSWWEGNQPQHF
j_call: TRBJ2-7; d_call: TRBD2; v_call: TRBV30; cdr3_nt: TGTGCCTGGAGTGTTTGGAGCGGGAATTCCTACGAGCAGTACTTC; cdr3_aa: CAWSVWSGNSYEQYF
j_call: TRBJ1-2; d_call: TRBD1; v_call: TRBV6-1; cdr3_nt: TGTGCCAGCAGTGTTGGCAGGGGGCCTGGTTATGGCTACACCTTC; cdr3_aa: CASSVGRGPGYGYTF